This is a list of T cell receptor beta chains from one sample in a study of cytomegalovirus exposure and HLA in healthy donors. Sequenced by immunoSEQ multiplex PCR; TCRdb stores in-frame clones only, minus some. There are about 190,000 clones in the sample; around 80% occur only once, and 2% to 2.5% lies in the top ten. The material sequenced was PBMCs. The receptors shown here come from a male donor in good health and CMV-seronegative. Each CDR3 is given with its conserved first and last residue. Each record gives: clone size, V gene, J gene, D gene, CDR3 protein, CDR3 DNA. The D gene is left open where the match is weak. The listing skips clone size in some rows; elsewhere it reads once, few, many or a size class.

>NA|TRBV19|TRBJ2-7|TRBD1
CASGTGGYEQYF
TGTGCCAGTGGGACAGGGGGCTACGAGCAGTACTTC
>once|TRBV6-1|TRBJ2-3|TRBD1
CASLDRGLVTDTQYF
TGTGCCAGCCTGGACAGGGGGCTGGTCACAGATACGCAGTATTTT
>NA|TRBV5-1|TRBJ2-1|NA
CASSSLTGDEQFF
TGCGCCAGCAGCTCGCTGACAGGCGATGAGCAGTTCTTC
>NA|TRBV5-3|TRBJ1-2|NA
CARSFTGRAIIYTF
TGTGCCAGAAGCTTCACAGGTAGAGCTATCATCTACACCTTC
>NA|TRBV6-5|TRBJ1-2|TRBD1
CANRQGQGGYTF
TGTGCCAACAGGCAAGGACAGGGAGGCTACACCTTC
>NA|TRBV15|TRBJ2-7|TRBD1
CATSSPTGGSYEQYF
TGTGCCACCAGCAGCCCGACAGGGGGGTCCTACGAGCAGTACTTC
>NA|TRBV15|TRBJ2-7|NA
CATGGTTYEQYF
TGTGCCACCGGGGGGACCACCTACGAGCAGTACTTC
>few|TRBV6-1|TRBJ2-7|NA
CASSARVPPYEQYF
TGTGCCAGCAGTGCCAGGGTACCGCCATACGAGCAGTACTTC
>NA|TRBV5-1|TRBJ1-1|TRBD1
CASSLATGVGTEAFF
TGCGCCAGCAGCTTGGCCACAGGGGTGGGCACTGAAGCTTTCTTT
>NA|TRBV5-1|TRBJ2-5|NA
CASSLAMETQYF
TGCGCCAGCAGCTTGGCCATGGAGACCCAGTACTTC